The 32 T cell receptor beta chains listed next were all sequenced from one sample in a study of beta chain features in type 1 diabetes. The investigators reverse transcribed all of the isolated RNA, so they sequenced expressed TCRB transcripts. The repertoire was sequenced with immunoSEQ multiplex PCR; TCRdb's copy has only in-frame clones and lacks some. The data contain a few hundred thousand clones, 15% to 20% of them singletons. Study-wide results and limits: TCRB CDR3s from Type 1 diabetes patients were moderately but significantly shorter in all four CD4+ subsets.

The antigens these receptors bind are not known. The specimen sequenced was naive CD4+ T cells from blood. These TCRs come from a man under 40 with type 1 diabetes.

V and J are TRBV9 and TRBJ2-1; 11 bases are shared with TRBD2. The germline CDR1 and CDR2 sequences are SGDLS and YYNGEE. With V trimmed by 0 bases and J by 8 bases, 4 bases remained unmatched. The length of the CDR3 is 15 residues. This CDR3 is CASSVELAGVDEQFF. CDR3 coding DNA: TGTGCCAGCAGCGTAGAACTAGCGGGAGTGGATGAGCAGTTCTTC. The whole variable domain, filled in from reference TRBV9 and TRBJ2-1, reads DSGVTQTPKHLITATGQRVTLRCSPRSGDLSVYWYQQSLDQGLQFLIQYYNGEERAKGNILERFSAQQFPDLHSELNLSSLELGDSALYFCASSVELAGVDEQFFGPGTRLTVL.

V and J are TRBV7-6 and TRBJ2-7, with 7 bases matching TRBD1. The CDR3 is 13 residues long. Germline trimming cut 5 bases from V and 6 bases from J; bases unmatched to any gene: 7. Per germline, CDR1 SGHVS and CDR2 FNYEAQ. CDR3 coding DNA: TGTGCCAGCAGCATTTCGACAGGGCGCGAGCAGTACTTC. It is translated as CASSISTGREQYF.

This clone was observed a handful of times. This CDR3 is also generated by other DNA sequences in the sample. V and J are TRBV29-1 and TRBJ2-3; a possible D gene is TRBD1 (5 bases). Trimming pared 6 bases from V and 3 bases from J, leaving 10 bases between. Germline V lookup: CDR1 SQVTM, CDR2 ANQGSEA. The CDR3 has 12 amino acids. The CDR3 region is CSVGQGTDTQYF. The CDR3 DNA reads TGCAGCGTGGGGCAGGGAACAGATACGCAGTATTTT.

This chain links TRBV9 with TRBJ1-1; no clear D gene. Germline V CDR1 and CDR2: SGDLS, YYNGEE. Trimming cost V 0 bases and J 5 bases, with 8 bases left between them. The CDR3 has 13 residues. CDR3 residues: CASSVAPATEAFF. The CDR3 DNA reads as TGTGCCAGCAGCGTAGCCCCCGCAACTGAAGCTTTCTTT.

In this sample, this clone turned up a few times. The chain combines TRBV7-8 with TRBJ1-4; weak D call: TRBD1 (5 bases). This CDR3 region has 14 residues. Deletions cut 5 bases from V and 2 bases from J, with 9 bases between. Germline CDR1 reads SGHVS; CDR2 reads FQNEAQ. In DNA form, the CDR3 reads TGTGCCAGCAGCGCACAGGAGACTAATGAAAAACTGTTTTTT. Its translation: CASSAQETNEKLFF.

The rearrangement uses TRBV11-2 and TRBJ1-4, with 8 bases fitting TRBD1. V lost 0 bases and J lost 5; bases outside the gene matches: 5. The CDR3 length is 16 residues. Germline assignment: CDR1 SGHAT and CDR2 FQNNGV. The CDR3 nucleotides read TGTGCCAGCAGCTTAGACGATCGGACAGGGAATGAAAAACTGTTTTTT. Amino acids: CASSLDDRTGNEKLFF.

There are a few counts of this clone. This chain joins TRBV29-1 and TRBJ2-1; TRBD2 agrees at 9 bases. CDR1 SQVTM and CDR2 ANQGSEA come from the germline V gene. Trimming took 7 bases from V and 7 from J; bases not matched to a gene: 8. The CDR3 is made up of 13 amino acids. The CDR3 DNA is TGCAGCGCAGGACTAGCGTTTGGGAATGAGCAGTTCTTC. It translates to CSAGLAFGNEQFF.

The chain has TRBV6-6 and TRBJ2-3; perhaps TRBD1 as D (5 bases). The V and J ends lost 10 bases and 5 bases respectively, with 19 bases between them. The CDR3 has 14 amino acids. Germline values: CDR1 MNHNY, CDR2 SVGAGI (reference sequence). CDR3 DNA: TGTGCCACGATGGCGTCTAAGGGGCAAGATACGCAGTATTTT. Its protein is CATMASKGQDTQYF.

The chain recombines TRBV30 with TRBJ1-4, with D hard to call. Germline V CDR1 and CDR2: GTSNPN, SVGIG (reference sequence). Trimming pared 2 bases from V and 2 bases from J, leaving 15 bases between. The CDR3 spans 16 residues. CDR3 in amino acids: CAWSRSRTATNEKLFF. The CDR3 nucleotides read TGTGCCTGGAGTCGTAGCCGAACGGCTACTAATGAAAAACTGTTTTTT.

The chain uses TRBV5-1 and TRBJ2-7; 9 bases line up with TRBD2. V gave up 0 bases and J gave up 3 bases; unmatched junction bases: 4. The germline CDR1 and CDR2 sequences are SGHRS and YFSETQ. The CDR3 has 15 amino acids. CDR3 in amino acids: CASSLDGGRVYEQYF. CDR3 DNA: TGCGCCAGCAGCTTGGATGGCGGGAGGGTCTACGAGCAGTACTTC.

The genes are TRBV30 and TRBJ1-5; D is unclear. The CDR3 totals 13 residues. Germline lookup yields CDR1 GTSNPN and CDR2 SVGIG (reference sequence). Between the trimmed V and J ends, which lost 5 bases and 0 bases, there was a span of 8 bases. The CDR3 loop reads CAWGRRSNQPQHF. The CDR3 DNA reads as TGTGCCTGGGGCAGACGTAGCAATCAGCCCCAGCATTTT. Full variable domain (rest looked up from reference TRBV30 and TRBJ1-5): SQTIHQWPATLVQPVGSPLSLECTVEGTSNPNLYWYRQAAGRGLQLLFYSVGIGQISSEVPQNLSASRPQDRQFILSSKKLLLSDSGFYLCAWGRRSNQPQHFGDGTRLSIL.

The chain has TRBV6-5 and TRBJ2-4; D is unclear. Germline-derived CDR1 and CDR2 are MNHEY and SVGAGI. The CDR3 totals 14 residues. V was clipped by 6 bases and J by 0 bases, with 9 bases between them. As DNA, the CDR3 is TGTGCCAGCAGCCCCATGCTAGCCAAAAACATTCAGTACTTC. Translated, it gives CASSPMLAKNIQYF.

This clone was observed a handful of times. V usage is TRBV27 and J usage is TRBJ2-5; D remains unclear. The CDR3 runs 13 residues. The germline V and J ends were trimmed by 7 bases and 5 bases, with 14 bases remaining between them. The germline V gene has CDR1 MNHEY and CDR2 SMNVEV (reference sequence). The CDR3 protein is CASKNNLGETQYF. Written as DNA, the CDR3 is TGTGCCAGCAAGAACAACCTGGGTGAGACCCAGTACTTC.

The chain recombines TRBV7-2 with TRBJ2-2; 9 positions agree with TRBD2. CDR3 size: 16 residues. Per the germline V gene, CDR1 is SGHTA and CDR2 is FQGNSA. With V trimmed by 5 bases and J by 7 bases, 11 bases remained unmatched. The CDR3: CASSPGGSGRFGELFF. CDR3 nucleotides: TGTGCCAGCAGCCCCGGTGGTAGCGGGAGATTCGGGGAGCTGTTTTTT.

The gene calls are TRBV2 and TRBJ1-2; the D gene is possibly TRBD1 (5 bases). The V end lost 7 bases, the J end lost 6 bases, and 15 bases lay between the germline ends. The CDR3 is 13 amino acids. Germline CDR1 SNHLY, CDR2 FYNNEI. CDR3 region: CASTRRGEDGYTF. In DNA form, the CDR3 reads TGTGCCAGCACCCGCCGAGGGGAGGATGGCTACACCTTC.

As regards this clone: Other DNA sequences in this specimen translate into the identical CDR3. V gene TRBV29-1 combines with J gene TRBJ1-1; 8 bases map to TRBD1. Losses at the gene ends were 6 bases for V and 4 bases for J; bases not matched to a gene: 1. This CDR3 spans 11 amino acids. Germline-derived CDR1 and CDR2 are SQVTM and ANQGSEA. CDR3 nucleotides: TGCAGCGTGACAGGGGCCACTGAAGCTTTCTTT. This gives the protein CSVTGATEAFF.

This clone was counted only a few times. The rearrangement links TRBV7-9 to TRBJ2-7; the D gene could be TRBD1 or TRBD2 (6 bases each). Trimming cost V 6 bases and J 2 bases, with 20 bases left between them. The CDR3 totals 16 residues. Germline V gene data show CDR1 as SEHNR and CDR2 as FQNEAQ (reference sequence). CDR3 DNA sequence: TGTGCCAGCAGGGCAGAACAGGGTAGCGGCACCTACGAGCAGTACTTC. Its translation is CASRAEQGSGTYEQYF.

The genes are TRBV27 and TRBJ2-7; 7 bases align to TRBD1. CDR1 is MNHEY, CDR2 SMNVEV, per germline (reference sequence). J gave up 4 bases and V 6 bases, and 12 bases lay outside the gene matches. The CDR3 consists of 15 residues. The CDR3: CASRARGQGSYEQYF. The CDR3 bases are TGTGCCAGCAGGGCGAGGGGGCAGGGGAGTTACGAGCAGTACTTC.

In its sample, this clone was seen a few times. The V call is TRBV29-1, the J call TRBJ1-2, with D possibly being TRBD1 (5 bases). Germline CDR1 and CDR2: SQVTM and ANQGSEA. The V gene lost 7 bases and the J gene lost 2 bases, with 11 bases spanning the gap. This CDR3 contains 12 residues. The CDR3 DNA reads TGCAGCGCTGAGGAGGGGAACTATGGCTACACCTTC. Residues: CSAEEGNYGYTF.

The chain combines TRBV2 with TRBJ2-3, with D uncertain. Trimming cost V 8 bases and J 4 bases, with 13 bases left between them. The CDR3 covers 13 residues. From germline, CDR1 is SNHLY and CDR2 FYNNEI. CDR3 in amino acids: CASCLFVPDTQYF. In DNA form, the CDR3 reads TGTGCCAGCTGCCTCTTCGTGCCAGATACGCAGTATTTT.

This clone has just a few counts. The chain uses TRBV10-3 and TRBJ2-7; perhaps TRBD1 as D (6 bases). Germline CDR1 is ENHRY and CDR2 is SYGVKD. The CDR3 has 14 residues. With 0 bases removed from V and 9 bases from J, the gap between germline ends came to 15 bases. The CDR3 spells CAISESFEQGRQYF. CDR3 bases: TGTGCCATCAGTGAGTCGTTTGAACAGGGAAGGCAGTACTTC.

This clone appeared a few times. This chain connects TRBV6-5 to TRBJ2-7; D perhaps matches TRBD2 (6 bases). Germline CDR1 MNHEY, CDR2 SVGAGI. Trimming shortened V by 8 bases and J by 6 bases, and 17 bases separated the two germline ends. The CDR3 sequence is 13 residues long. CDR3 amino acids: CASSTSGAPEQYF. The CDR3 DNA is TGTGCCAGCTCCACCTCGGGAGCTCCCGAGCAGTACTTC.

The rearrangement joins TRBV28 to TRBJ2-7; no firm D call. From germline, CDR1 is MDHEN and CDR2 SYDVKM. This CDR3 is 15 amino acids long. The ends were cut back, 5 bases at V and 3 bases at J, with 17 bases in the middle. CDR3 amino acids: CASSPTGYHLYEQYF. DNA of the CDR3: TGTGCCAGCAGTCCTACCGGATATCACCTCTACGAGCAGTACTTC.

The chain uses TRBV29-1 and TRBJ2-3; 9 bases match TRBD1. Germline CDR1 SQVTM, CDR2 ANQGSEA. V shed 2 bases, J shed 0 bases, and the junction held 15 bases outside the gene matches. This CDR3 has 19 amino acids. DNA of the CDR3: TGCAGCGTTGAAAAGGGGACAGGGCCATCCGATTTTAGCACAGATACGCAGTATTTT. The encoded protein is CSVEKGTGPSDFSTDTQYF.

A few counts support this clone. Here the CDR3 reads CSVDATGGRGYTF. In DNA form, the CDR3 reads TGCAGCGTTGACGCCACAGGGGGCCGTGGCTACACCTTC. The rearrangement joins TRBV29-1 to TRBJ1-2; 9 nucleotides align to TRBD1. Per germline, CDR1 SQVTM and CDR2 ANQGSEA. This CDR3 is built from 13 residues. V lost 3 bases and J lost 7; bases outside the gene matches: 6.

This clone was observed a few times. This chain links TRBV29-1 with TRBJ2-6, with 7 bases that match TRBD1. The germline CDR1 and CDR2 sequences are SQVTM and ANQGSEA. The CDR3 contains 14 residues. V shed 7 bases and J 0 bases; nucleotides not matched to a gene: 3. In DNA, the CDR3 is TGCAGCGCGGGACAGCACTCTGGGGCCAACGTCCTGACTTTC. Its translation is CSAGQHSGANVLTF.

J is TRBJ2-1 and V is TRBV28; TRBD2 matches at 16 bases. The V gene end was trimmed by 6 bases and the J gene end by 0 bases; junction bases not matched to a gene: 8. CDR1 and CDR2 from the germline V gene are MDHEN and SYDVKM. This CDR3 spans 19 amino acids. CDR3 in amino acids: CASSPSGLAGGSSYNEQFF. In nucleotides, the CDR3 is TGTGCCAGCAGCCCCTCGGGACTAGCGGGAGGGTCCTCCTACAATGAGCAGTTCTTC.

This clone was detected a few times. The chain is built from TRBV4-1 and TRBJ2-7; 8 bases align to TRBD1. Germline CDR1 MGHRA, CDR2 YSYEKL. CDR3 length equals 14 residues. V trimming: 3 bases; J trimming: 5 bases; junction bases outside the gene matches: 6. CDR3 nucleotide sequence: TGCGCCAGCAGCCAGACAGGGGATAGAAACGAGCAGTACTTC. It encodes CASSQTGDRNEQYF.

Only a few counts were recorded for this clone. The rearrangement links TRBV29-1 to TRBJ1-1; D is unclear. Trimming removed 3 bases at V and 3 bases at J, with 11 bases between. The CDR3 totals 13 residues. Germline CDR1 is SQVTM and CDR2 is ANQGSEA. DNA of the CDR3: TGCAGCGTTGATTATCGGGTGGACACTGAAGCTTTCTTT. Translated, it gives CSVDYRVDTEAFF.

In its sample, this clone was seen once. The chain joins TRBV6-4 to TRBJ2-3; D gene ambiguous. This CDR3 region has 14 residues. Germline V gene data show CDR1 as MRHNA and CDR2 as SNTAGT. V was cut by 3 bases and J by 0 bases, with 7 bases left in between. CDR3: CASSEDGSTDTQYF. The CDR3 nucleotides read TGTGCCAGCAGTGAAGACGGTAGCACAGATACGCAGTATTTT.

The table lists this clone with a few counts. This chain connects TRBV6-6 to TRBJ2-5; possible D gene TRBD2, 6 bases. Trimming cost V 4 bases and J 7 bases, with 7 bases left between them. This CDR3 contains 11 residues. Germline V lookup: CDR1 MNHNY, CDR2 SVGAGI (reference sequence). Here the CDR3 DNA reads TGTGCCAGCAGTTCCGGGGGGACCCAGTACTTC. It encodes CASSSGGTQYF.

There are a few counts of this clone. The CDR3 region has the DNA TGTGCCAGCAGTTCACTAGCGGGAGGGACGGAGACCCAGTACTTC. This gives the protein CASSSLAGGTETQYF. The J gene is TRBJ2-5, the V gene TRBV2, with 13 bases that match TRBD2. Trimming at V came to 5 bases and at J to 5 bases, leaving 5 bases not matched to a gene. Looked up from germline, CDR1 is SNHLY and CDR2 is FYNNEI. The CDR3 covers 15 residues.